The 30 T cell receptor beta chains below all came from one sample that was sequenced in a study of blood T cell repertoires in COVID-19 (dated by TCRdb to the early 2020s). The library was generated by the immunoSEQ multiplex PCR assay. TCRdb re-hosts the immuneACCESS table, in-frame sequences only. Its copies lack some clones; in the studies checked, an unresolved V gene accounts for under half of them, and the cause for the rest is not known. The sample table records 130,000 or so clones; about 75% of these occur just once. The top ten clones comprise around 20% of the sample. The sequencing input was peripheral blood. These receptor sequences come from a man aged 80 or over with acute or convalescent COVID-19.

CDR3 sequence (DNA): TGCGCCAGCCTCGGGACTAGCGGGGGATACTCCTACAATGAGCAGTTCTTC. Amino acids: CASLGTSGGYSYNEQFF. The chain links TRBV5-1 to TRBJ2-1; TRBD2 agrees at 14 bases. The length of the CDR3 is 17 residues. The ends lost 7 bases at V and 0 bases at J; junction bases unmatched: 6. CDR1 and CDR2 from the germline V gene are SGHRS and YFSETQ. The variable domain in full, completed from reference TRBV5-1 and TRBJ2-1, reads KAGVTQTPRYLIKTRGQQVTLSCSPISGHRSVSWYQQTPGQGLQFLFEYFSETQRNKGNFPGRFSGRQFSNSRSEMNVSTLELGDSALYLCASLGTSGGYSYNEQFFGPGTRLTVL.

This clone came up once. The chain combines TRBV18 with TRBJ2-7; TRBD2 matches at 8 bases. Looked up from germline, CDR1 is KGHSH and CDR2 is LQKENI. V shed 0 bases and J 6 bases; nucleotides not matched to a gene: 10. This CDR3 spans 16 amino acids. The CDR3: CASSPPLAGPEAEQYF. CDR3 coding DNA: TGTGCCAGCTCACCACCGCTAGCGGGCCCGGAGGCCGAGCAGTACTTC.

V usage is TRBV19 and J usage is TRBJ2-1; perhaps TRBD1 as D (5 bases). This CDR3 is 14 amino acids long. Germline V gene sequence: CDR1 LNHDA, CDR2 SQIVND (reference sequence). V was clipped by 10 bases and J by 0 bases, with 13 bases between them. The chain's CDR3 is CATARTSSYNEQFF. As DNA, the CDR3 is TGTGCCACCGCCCGGACATCCTCCTACAATGAGCAGTTCTTC.

The chain combines TRBV27 with TRBJ2-1; TRBD2 agrees at 11 bases. Germline CDR1 MNHEY, CDR2 SMNVEV (reference sequence). Germline trimming cut 7 bases from V and 10 bases from J; bases unmatched to any gene: 12. CDR3 length: 15 amino acids. The CDR3 is CASTRTPLAGGEQFF. CDR3 DNA sequence: TGTGCCAGCACTAGAACCCCTTTAGCGGGGGGGGAGCAGTTCTTC.

V usage is TRBV15 and J usage is TRBJ2-5, with 8 bases aligning to TRBD2. Trimming at V came to 5 bases and at J to 5 bases, leaving 13 bases not matched to a gene. The V gene's germline CDR1 is LNHNV and CDR2 YYDKDF (reference sequence). The CDR3 covers 16 residues. Here the CDR3 reads CATSLGTSFGWETQYF. The CDR3 coding sequence is TGTGCCACCAGCCTGGGGACTAGTTTCGGGTGGGAGACCCAGTACTTC.

The chain links TRBV12-3 or TRBV12-4 to TRBJ2-7; no definite D call. Trimming removed 4 bases from V and 3 bases from J, with 4 bases in between. The CDR3 sequence is 11 residues long. The CDR3 spells CASSSLYEQYF. DNA of the CDR3: TGTGCCAGCAGTTCCCTCTACGAGCAGTACTTC.

This clone was observed once. The V call is TRBV6-5, the J call TRBJ1-2, with D perhaps TRBD1 (5 bases). The V end lost 5 bases, the J end lost 2 bases, and 12 bases lay between the germline ends. CDR3 length equals 14 residues. Germline V gene lookup returns CDR1 MNHEY and CDR2 SVGAGI. The DNA for the CDR3 is TGTGCCAGCAGTCCGGGGGGGACCAACTATGGCTACACCTTC. Residues: CASSPGGTNYGYTF.

The chain carries TRBV9 and TRBJ2-7; maybe TRBD1 (6 bases). Germline-derived CDR1 and CDR2 are SGDLS and YYNGEE. The CDR3 spans 15 residues. With 0 bases removed from V and 3 bases from J, the gap between germline ends came to 13 bases. DNA for the CDR3: TGTGCCAGCAGCGTAGGGGCAAGGGGGAACTACGAGCAGTACTTC. The encoded protein is CASSVGARGNYEQYF.

The V call is TRBV11-3, the J call TRBJ2-1, with TRBD1 as a possible D gene (5 bases). Trimming pared 3 bases from V and 4 bases from J, leaving 7 bases between. CDR1 SGHNT and CDR2 YENEEA come from the germline V gene. The CDR3 contains 13 residues. The CDR3 spells CASSFDSYNEQFF. CDR3 DNA: TGTGCCAGCAGCTTCGACAGTTACAATGAGCAGTTCTTC.

The chain employs TRBV2 and TRBJ1-4; tentative D call: TRBD1 (5 bases). The germline V and J ends were trimmed by 4 bases and 4 bases, with 7 bases remaining between them. The germline CDR1 and CDR2 sequences are SNHLY and FYNNEI. This CDR3 is 13 amino acids long. CDR3 region: CASSGGVNEKLFF. As DNA, the CDR3 is TGTGCCAGCAGTGGGGGGGTTAATGAAAAACTGTTTTTT. The complete variable domain, with remaining parts taken from reference TRBV2 and TRBJ1-4, reads EPEVTQTPSHQVTQMGQEVILRCVPISNHLYFYWYRQILGQKVEFLVSFYNNEISEKSEIFDDQFSVERPDGSNFTLKIRSTKLEDSAMYFCASSGGVNEKLFFGSGTQLSVL.

The chain couples TRBV6-1 to TRBJ2-6; TRBD1 aligns across 7 bases. The CDR3 is 18 amino acids. Germline V gene sequence: CDR1 MNHNS, CDR2 SASEGT. V lost 2 bases and J lost 0; bases outside the gene matches: 7. The CDR3 loop is CASSEWGTASSGANVLTF. For the CDR3, the DNA is TGTGCCAGCAGTGAATGGGGGACAGCGAGCTCTGGGGCCAACGTCCTGACTTTC.

This clone has only a few counts. The rearrangement joins TRBV7-2 to TRBJ1-4, with D maybe TRBD1 (5 bases). Trimming removed 5 bases at V and 4 bases at J, with 14 bases between. This CDR3 contains 15 residues. Per germline, CDR1 SGHTA and CDR2 FQGNSA. The CDR3 nucleotides are TGTGCCAGCAGCAATCGGGGGGGAGATAATGAAAAACTGTTTTTT. Encoded protein: CASSNRGGDNEKLFF.

This clone appeared many times. This chain connects TRBV2 to TRBJ1-6; maybe TRBD1 (5 bases). This CDR3 is built from 14 residues. V lost 7 bases to trimming and J lost 7 bases, with 14 bases between them. Germline V lookup: CDR1 SNHLY, CDR2 FYNNEI. The DNA for the CDR3 is TGTGCCAGCACCCCAGGGAGGGGCAATTCACCCCTCCACTTT. Translation: CASTPGRGNSPLHF.

The chain has TRBV5-5 and TRBJ1-2, with 7 bases matching TRBD1. The CDR3 is 16 amino acids. Germline CDR1 reads SGHKS; CDR2 reads YYEKEE (reference sequence). The V segment lost 3 bases and the J segment 3 bases; nucleotides outside the gene matches: 11. The CDR3 region is CASSYGPATGDYGYTF. The CDR3 DNA is TGTGCCAGCAGCTATGGCCCCGCTACAGGGGACTATGGCTACACCTTC. The full variable domain, in which reference TRBV5-5 and TRBJ1-2 provide the parts outside the CDR3, is DAGVTQSPTHLIKTRGQQVTLRCSPISGHKSVSWYQQVLGQGPQFIFQYYEKEERGRGNFPDRFSARQFPNYSSELNVNALLLGDSALYLCASSYGPATGDYGYTFGSGTRLTVV.

The V gene is TRBV21-1, the J gene TRBJ1-1; the table's TRBD1 call for D was not verified on the DNA. TRBV21-1 is a listed pseudogene. The length of the CDR3 is 15 residues. The DNA for the CDR3 is TGTGCCAGCAGCGCCCTTACAGAGATGAGCACTGAAGCTTTCTTT. This translates into CASSALTEMSTEAFF.

In this sample, this clone turned up once. V usage is TRBV5-1 and J usage is TRBJ2-1; 7 nucleotides align to TRBD1. Germline CDR1 and CDR2: SGHRS and YFSETQ. After removal of 4 bases from V and 5 bases from J, the junction contained 9 bases not matched to a gene. The CDR3 is 15 residues long. CDR3 loop: CASSVRQGFDNEQFF. The CDR3 DNA reads as TGCGCCAGCAGCGTACGACAGGGTTTTGACAATGAGCAGTTCTTC.

The chain's CDR3 is CASSLGQGDEQYF. For the CDR3, the DNA is TGCGCCAGCAGCTTGGGACAGGGTGATGAGCAGTACTTC. The chain links TRBV5-1 to TRBJ2-7; TRBD1 matches at 7 bases. Germline V gene lookup returns CDR1 SGHRS and CDR2 YFSETQ. V dropped 0 bases and J dropped 7; count of bases not matched to a gene: 4. The CDR3 runs to 13 residues.

This clone was detected only once. J is TRBJ2-5 and V is TRBV19; maybe TRBD1 (5 bases). The CDR3 spans 15 residues. The germline V and J ends were trimmed by 3 bases and 6 bases, with 17 bases remaining between them. Germline CDR1 is LNHDA and CDR2 is SQIVND (reference sequence). This CDR3 reads CASSINHRSEKTQYF. CDR3 bases: TGTGCCAGTAGTATCAATCACAGGAGCGAAAAGACCCAGTACTTC.

The chain links TRBV29-1 to TRBJ1-1; TRBD1 matches at 9 bases. With 8 bases clipped from V and 12 bases from J, the junction kept 10 bases outside the gene matches. This CDR3 region has 11 residues. In germline, CDR1 is SQVTM, CDR2 ANQGSEA. The CDR3 sequence is CSYTGGGVTFF. The CDR3 DNA reads as TGCAGCTACACAGGGGGCGGGGTGACTTTCTTT.

The chain links TRBV6-5 to TRBJ2-3; 11 bases are shared with TRBD1. CDR3 length equals 14 residues. With 6 bases clipped from V and 5 bases from J, the junction kept 4 bases outside the gene matches. Germline-derived CDR1 and CDR2 are MNHEY and SVGAGI. CDR3: CASRRTGGIDTQYF. In DNA form, the CDR3 reads TGTGCCAGCAGACGGACAGGGGGCATAGATACGCAGTATTTT.

This chain links TRBV5-1 with TRBJ1-2; 10 bases align to TRBD1. The CDR3 has 15 residues. V dropped 0 bases and J dropped 8; count of bases not matched to a gene: 7. Germline V gives CDR1 SGHRS, CDR2 YFSETQ. Here the CDR3 reads CASSLVGTGVSGYTF. CDR3 DNA sequence: TGCGCCAGCAGCTTGGTTGGGACAGGGGTCAGCGGCTACACCTTC.

The gene calls are TRBV5-6 and TRBJ2-5; 8 bases line up with TRBD2. The germline V gene has CDR1 SGHDT and CDR2 YYEEEE. Trimming at V came to 1 base and at J to 3 bases, leaving 14 bases not matched to a gene. The CDR3 length is 18 residues. For the CDR3, the DNA is TGTGCCAGCAGCTTGTTTTTGTTCGGTAGCGGGGAAGAAGAGACCCAGTACTTC. Translation gives CASSLFLFGSGEEETQYF.

V usage is TRBV18 and J usage is TRBJ1-1, with D unclear. This CDR3 is 14 amino acids long. CDR1 and CDR2 from the germline V gene are KGHSH and LQKENI. Trimming left V 3 bases short and J 4 bases short, with 12 bases between. CDR3 in amino acids: CASSPRVPPTEAFF. In nucleotides, the CDR3 is TGTGCCAGCTCACCGAGGGTACCCCCCACTGAAGCTTTCTTT.

The chain combines TRBV4-1 with TRBJ2-2, with D possibly being TRBD2 (6 bases). The CDR3 is 17 residues long. V dropped 4 bases and J dropped 4 bases, with 19 bases sitting between them. Looked up from germline, CDR1 is MGHRA and CDR2 is YSYEKL. The CDR3: CASSPAGGRRGTGELFF. The CDR3 DNA reads TGCGCCAGCAGCCCCGCCGGAGGGCGGCGGGGCACCGGGGAGCTGTTTTTT.

The genes are TRBV7-2 and TRBJ2-5; TRBD1 agrees at 7 bases. With V trimmed by 5 bases and J by 5 bases, 5 bases remained unmatched. CDR1 is SGHTA and CDR2 is FQGNSA in the germline V gene. CDR3 length: 13 amino acids. The CDR3 here is CASSRTGDETQYF. The DNA for the CDR3 is TGTGCCAGCAGCCGTACAGGGGACGAGACCCAGTACTTC.

The chain carries TRBV9 and TRBJ1-1, with D maybe TRBD1 (5 bases). V was trimmed by 3 bases and J by 8 bases, leaving 17 bases between them. The CDR3 contains 14 residues. Per germline, CDR1 SGDLS and CDR2 YYNGEE. CDR3 protein: CASSAHIQESEAFF. The CDR3 bases are TGTGCCAGCAGCGCCCACATACAGGAATCGGAAGCTTTCTTT.

The rearrangement uses TRBV19 and TRBJ2-4; perhaps TRBD2 as D (6 bases). Between the trimmed V and J ends, which lost 4 bases and 2 bases, there was a span of 15 bases. The length of the CDR3 is 16 residues. CDR1 LNHDA and CDR2 SQIVND come from the germline V gene (reference sequence). The CDR3 region is CASSNLGGLTKNIQYF. For the CDR3, the DNA is TGTGCCAGTAGTAACCTCGGGGGTCTAACCAAAAACATTCAGTACTTC.

The V call is TRBV7-9, the J call TRBJ1-2; D ambiguous. Trimming took off 4 bases at V and 4 bases at J, with 10 bases between the two ends. There are 13 residues in the CDR3. Germline V lookup: CDR1 SEHNR, CDR2 FQNEAQ (reference sequence). CDR3 region: CASSYDTVYGYTF. As DNA, the CDR3 is TGTGCCAGCAGCTACGACACAGTCTATGGCTACACCTTC.

The V call is TRBV29-1, the J call TRBJ2-5; 7 bases match TRBD1. The germline V gene has CDR1 SQVTM and CDR2 ANQGSEA. The CDR3 is 13 residues long. V was pared by 5 bases and J by 1 base, with 4 bases of the junction left unmatched. CDR3 coding DNA: TGCAGCGTTCGGGGACAGCTCCAAGAGACCCAGTACTTC. It translates to CSVRGQLQETQYF.

The sample holds a few counts of this clone. The CDR3: CASRLGGAAYGYTF. CDR3 DNA: TGTGCCAGCAGGCTCGGGGGAGCGGCTTATGGCTACACCTTC. This chain joins TRBV6-6 and TRBJ1-2; weak D call: TRBD1 (5 bases). This CDR3 has 14 residues. Trimming shortened V by 6 bases and J by 5 bases, and 16 bases separated the two germline ends. Per the germline V gene, CDR1 is MNHNY and CDR2 is SVGAGI (reference sequence).